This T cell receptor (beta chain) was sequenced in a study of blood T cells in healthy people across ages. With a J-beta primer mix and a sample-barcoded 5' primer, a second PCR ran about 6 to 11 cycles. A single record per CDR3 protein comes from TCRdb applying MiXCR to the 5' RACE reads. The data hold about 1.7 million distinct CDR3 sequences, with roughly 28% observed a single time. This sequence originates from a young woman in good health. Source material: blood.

The CDR3 coding sequence is TGCAGCGCCGGTAGTGGGATGAACACCGGGGAGCTGTTTTTT. It codes for CSAGSGMNTGELFF. This chain joins TRBV29-1 and TRBJ2-2; no firm D call. The CDR3 has 14 residues. Trimming pared 7 bases from V and 1 base from J, leaving 13 bases between. CDR1 and CDR2 (germline): SQVTM, ANQGSEA.